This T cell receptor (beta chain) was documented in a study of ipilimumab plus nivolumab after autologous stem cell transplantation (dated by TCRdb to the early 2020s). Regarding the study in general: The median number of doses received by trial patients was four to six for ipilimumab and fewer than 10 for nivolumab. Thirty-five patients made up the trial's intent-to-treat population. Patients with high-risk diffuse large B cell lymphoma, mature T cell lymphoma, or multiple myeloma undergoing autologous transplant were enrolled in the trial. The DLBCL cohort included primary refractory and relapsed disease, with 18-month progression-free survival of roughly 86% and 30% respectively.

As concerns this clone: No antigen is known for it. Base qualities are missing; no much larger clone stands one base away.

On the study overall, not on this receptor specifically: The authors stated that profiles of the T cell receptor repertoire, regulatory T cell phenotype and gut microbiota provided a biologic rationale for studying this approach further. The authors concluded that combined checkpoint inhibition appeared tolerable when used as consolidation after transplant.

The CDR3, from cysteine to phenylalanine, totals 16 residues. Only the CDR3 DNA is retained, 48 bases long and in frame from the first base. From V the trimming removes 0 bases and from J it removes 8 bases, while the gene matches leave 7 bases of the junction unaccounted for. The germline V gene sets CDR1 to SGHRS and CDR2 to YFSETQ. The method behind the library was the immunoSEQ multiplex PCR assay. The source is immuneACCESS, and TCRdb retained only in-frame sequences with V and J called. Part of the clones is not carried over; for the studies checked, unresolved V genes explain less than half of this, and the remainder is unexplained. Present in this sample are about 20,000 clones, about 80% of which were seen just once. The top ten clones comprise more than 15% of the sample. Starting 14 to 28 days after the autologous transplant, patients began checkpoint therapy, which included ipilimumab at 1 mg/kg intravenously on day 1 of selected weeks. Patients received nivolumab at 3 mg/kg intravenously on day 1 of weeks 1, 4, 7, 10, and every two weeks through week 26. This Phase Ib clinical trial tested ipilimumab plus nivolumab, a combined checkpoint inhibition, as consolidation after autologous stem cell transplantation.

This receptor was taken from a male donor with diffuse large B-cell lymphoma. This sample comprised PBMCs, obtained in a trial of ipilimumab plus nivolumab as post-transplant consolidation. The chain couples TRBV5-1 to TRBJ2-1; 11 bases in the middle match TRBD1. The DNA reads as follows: TGCGCCAGCAGCTTGGTCTGGGACAGGGGGAAATATGAGCAGTTCTTC. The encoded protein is CASSLVWDRGKYEQFF.